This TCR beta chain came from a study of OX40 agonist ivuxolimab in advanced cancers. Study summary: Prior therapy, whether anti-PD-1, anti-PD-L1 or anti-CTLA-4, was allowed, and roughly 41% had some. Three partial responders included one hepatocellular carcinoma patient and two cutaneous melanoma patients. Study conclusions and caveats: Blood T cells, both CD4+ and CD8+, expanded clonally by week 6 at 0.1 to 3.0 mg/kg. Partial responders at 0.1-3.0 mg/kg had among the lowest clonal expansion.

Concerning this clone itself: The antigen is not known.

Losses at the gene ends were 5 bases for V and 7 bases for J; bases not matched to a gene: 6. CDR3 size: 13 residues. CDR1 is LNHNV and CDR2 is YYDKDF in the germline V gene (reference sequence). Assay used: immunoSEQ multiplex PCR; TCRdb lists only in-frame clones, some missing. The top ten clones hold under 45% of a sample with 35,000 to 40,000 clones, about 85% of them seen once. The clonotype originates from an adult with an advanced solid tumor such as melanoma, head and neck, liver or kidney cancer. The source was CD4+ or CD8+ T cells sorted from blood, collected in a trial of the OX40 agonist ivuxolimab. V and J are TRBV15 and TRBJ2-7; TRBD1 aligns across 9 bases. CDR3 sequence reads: CATSRGQGGEQYF. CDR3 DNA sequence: TGTGCCACCAGCCGGGGACAGGGAGGGGAGCAGTACTTC. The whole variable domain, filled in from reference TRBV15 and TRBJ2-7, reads DAMVIQNPRYQVTQFGKPVTLSCSQTLNHNVMYWYQQKSSQAPKLLFHYYDKDFNNEADTPDNFQSRRPNTSFCFLDIRSPGLGDTAMYLCATSRGQGGEQYFGPGTRLTVT.